The 10 T cell receptor beta chains given below trace back to one sample, sequenced in a study of shared clonotypes between healthy human individuals (TCRdb year 2020). The method behind the library was the immunoSEQ multiplex PCR assay. TCRdb retrieved this table from immuneACCESS and kept in-frame rearrangements only. Not all clones are present; in checked studies, unresolved V genes account for under half, and no reason is known for the remainder. Recorded for this sample are around 2,000,000 clones; 85% to 95% of them occurred a single time. The top ten hold 0.1% to 0.15% of the sample. What was sequenced was naive CD4+ T cells sorted from blood. The sample's cell subset or site label, decoded: CD45RA+ positively selected. The receptors derive from a man younger than 35 in good health.

The table lists this clone with a count of one. The chain employs TRBV5-1 and TRBJ2-7; TRBD2 matches 9 bases. The length of the CDR3 is 15 residues. The germline V gene encodes CDR1 SGHRS and CDR2 YFSETQ. V lost 0 bases to trimming and J lost 3 bases; unmatched junction nucleotides: 4. CDR3 in DNA: TGCGCCAGCAGCTTGGATGGACTAGCGAGCTACGAGCAGTACTTC. It yields the protein CASSLDGLASYEQYF.

About this clone itself: The sample has other DNA sequences that encode this CDR3 too. The chain combines TRBV7-9 with TRBJ2-1; D may be TRBD2 (5 bases). Germline V gene lookup returns CDR1 SEHNR and CDR2 FQNEAQ (reference sequence). This CDR3 spans 15 amino acids. V lost 1 base and J lost 0, with 7 bases in between. The DNA of the CDR3 is TGTGCCAGCAGCTTAGTGGGGAGCTCCTACAATGAGCAGTTCTTC. Its protein is CASSLVGSSYNEQFF.

A remark on this clone: The sample has other DNA sequences that encode this CDR3 too. The CDR3 region is CAISAGGQETQYF. The CDR3 nucleotides read TGTGCCATCAGTGCAGGGGGCCAAGAGACCCAGTACTTC. V and J are TRBV10-3 and TRBJ2-5, with 7 bases identical to TRBD1. The CDR3 spans 13 residues. The trim removed 4 bases at V and 1 base at J, leaving 0 bases unmatched. Germline V CDR1 and CDR2: ENHRY, SYGVKD.

The genes are TRBV10-3 and TRBJ1-2; tentative D call: TRBD1 (6 bases). The CDR3 is 14 amino acids. The germline V gene has CDR1 ENHRY and CDR2 SYGVKD. Trimming removed 6 bases from V and 2 bases from J, with 13 bases in between. CDR3 residues: CAIRVGQGNYGYTF. The CDR3 coding sequence is TGTGCCATCAGGGTGGGACAAGGGAACTATGGCTACACCTTC.

This clone has only one observation. Additional DNA sequences in this sample encode the identical CDR3. The chain has TRBV18 and TRBJ1-2; 8 positions match TRBD1. Germline values: CDR1 KGHSH, CDR2 LQKENI. Trimming removed 3 bases from V and 0 bases from J; junction bases left unmatched: 3. The CDR3 sequence is 15 residues long. The CDR3 is CASSPPTGANYGYTF. CDR3 DNA: TGTGCCAGCTCACCCCCGACAGGGGCTAACTATGGCTACACCTTC.

The chain carries TRBV29-1 and TRBJ2-5; 11 bases map to TRBD1. This CDR3 spans 14 amino acids. The J segment lost 1 base and the V segment lost 3 bases, leaving 1 base of the junction unmatched. Germline CDR1 and CDR2: SQVTM and ANQGSEA. The chain's CDR3 is CSVDGTGGQETQYF. The DNA of the CDR3 is TGCAGCGTTGATGGGACAGGGGGCCAAGAGACCCAGTACTTC.

The chain joins TRBV7-2 to TRBJ1-1; D gene ambiguous. The CDR3 has 14 amino acids. Trimming cost V 4 bases and J 1 base, with 10 bases left between them. Germline V gene lookup returns CDR1 SGHTA and CDR2 FQGNSA. The DNA of the CDR3 is TGTGCCAGCAGCTGGGATCGACAGAACACTGAAGCTTTCTTT. Amino acids: CASSWDRQNTEAFF.

The rearrangement joins TRBV7-9 to TRBJ2-7, with D perhaps matching TRBD2 (6 bases). The CDR3 length is 18 residues. The V end lost 5 bases, the J end lost 1 base, and 24 bases lay between the germline ends. Germline V gene lookup returns CDR1 SEHNR and CDR2 FQNEAQ (reference sequence). The CDR3 here is CASSPLGSSVSQSYEQYF. The CDR3 nucleotides read TGTGCCAGCAGCCCTCTCGGGTCTAGCGTTTCCCAATCCTACGAGCAGTACTTC.

The gene calls are TRBV11-2 and TRBJ2-7; no clear D gene. Per the germline V gene, CDR1 is SGHAT and CDR2 is FQNNGV. Trimming left V 1 base short and J 6 bases short, with 7 bases between. The CDR3 is 12 residues long. CDR3 bases: TGTGCCAGCAGCTTAGGTTCGGCCGAGCAGTACTTC. Translated, it gives CASSLGSAEQYF.

The chain links TRBV4-1 to TRBJ1-4, with TRBD1 matching over 9 bases. After removal of 4 bases from V and 0 bases from J, the junction contained 12 bases not matched to a gene. CDR1 and CDR2 (germline): MGHRA, YSYEKL. The CDR3 contains 19 residues. In DNA, the CDR3 is TGCGCCAGCAGCCGCAACGACAGGGGGTTAACTGCAACTAATGAAAAACTGTTTTTT. Protein sequence: CASSRNDRGLTATNEKLFF.